This TCR beta chain was profiled in a study of blood T cell repertoires in COVID-19. Whole-study context: Spain, Italy and the United States supplied samples that represented acute and convalescent COVID-19. From T cells, B-cell-depleted T cells, or PBMCs came the material, which was cDNA or gDNA.

Authors' data handling: The authors estimated nucleated cell counts from reference gene primer amplification. TCRdb's copy holds only in-frame clones and misses some; the assay was immunoSEQ multiplex PCR. That table gives V, J and clone size, and the DNA gave D and trimming. Of about 83,000 clones in the sample, roughly 90% were seen once. The CDR3 runs to 14 residues. Sequencing input: peripheral blood. This receptor was taken from a woman aged 45-65 years with active or convalescent COVID-19. J is TRBJ2-1 and V is TRBV21-1; whether TRBD2, the table's D call, matches the DNA was not checked. TRBV21-1 is a known pseudogene. In nucleotides, the CDR3 is TGTGCCAGCAGCCCGGGACTAGCGTTGAATGAGCAGTTCTTC. Amino acids: CASSPGLALNEQFF.